The next 32 T cell receptor beta chains were all read from a single sample in a study of shared clonotypes between healthy human individuals. Repertoires were generated with immunoSEQ multiplex PCR, while TCRdb's copy carries only in-frame clones and drops some. The table has about 1.5 million clones, 95% to 99% seen once. Input material: naive CD4+ T cells sorted from blood. Documented subset: CD45RA+ positively selected. The receptors derive from a man aged 25 to 40 in good health.

The CDR3: CASSPSVGKGSSYEQYF. The CDR3 DNA sequence: TGTGCCAGCTCACCATCCGTCGGTAAGGGTAGCTCCTACGAGCAGTACTTC. The J gene is TRBJ2-7, the V gene TRBV18; no clear D gene. CDR1 is KGHSH, CDR2 LQKENI, per germline. The CDR3 contains 17 residues. The V gene lost 2 bases and the J gene lost 0 bases, with 17 bases spanning the gap.

The chain joins TRBV5-6 to TRBJ2-5; D is undetermined. Germline assignment: CDR1 SGHDT and CDR2 YYEEEE. CDR3 length: 15 residues. V dropped 0 bases and J dropped 7 bases, with 16 bases sitting between them. Here the CDR3 reads CASSLVDQRTGTQYF. The CDR3, as DNA: TGTGCCAGCAGCTTGGTAGACCAACGTACGGGGACCCAGTACTTC.

V usage is TRBV28 and J usage is TRBJ2-3; TRBD2 agrees at 12 bases. With V trimmed by 6 bases and J by 0 bases, 13 bases remained unmatched. The CDR3 loop spans 19 amino acids. Germline V lookup: CDR1 MDHEN, CDR2 SYDVKM. The CDR3 is CASSLASGRVHSSTDTQYF. The DNA of the CDR3 is TGTGCCAGCAGCCTGGCTAGCGGGAGGGTTCATTCTAGCACAGATACGCAGTATTTT.

The chain joins TRBV5-1 to TRBJ2-5, with a tentative D call TRBD1 (6 bases). Trimming removed 0 bases from V and 5 bases from J, with 11 bases in between. The CDR3 is made up of 14 amino acids. CDR1 is SGHRS and CDR2 is YFSETQ in the germline V gene. The CDR3 DNA reads TGCGCCAGCAGCTTGGAACAGGGTTTTGAGACCCAGTACTTC. Translation: CASSLEQGFETQYF.

The chain combines TRBV5-4 with TRBJ2-5, with no clear D. The germline CDR1 and CDR2 sequences are SGHNT and YYREEE (reference sequence). Trimming cost V 0 bases and J 1 base, with 7 bases left between them. The CDR3 spans 14 residues. The DNA of the CDR3 is TGTGCCAGCAGCTTGGCGAGGAGCCAAGAGACCCAGTACTTC. Amino acid sequence: CASSLARSQETQYF. The variable domain in full, with the rest retrieved from reference TRBV5-4 and TRBJ2-5, is ETGVTQSPTHLIKTRGQQVTLRCSSQSGHNTVSWYQQALGQGPQFIFQYYREEENGRGNFPPRFSGLQFPNYSSELNVNALELDDSALYLCASSLARSQETQYFGPGTRLLVL.

The gene calls are TRBV6-5 and TRBJ2-2; TRBD2 aligns across 9 bases. Germline CDR1 and CDR2: MNHEY and SVGAGI. The CDR3 extends over 15 amino acids. V shed 5 bases, J shed 6 bases, and the junction held 7 bases outside the gene matches. CDR3 nucleotide sequence: TGTGCCAGCAGTCTGGCGGGAGGGGTGTCCGGGGAGCTGTTTTTT. It yields the protein CASSLAGGVSGELFF.

The V call is TRBV6-4, the J call TRBJ1-5, with unresolved D. This CDR3 has 15 amino acids. V was pared by 0 bases and J by 0 bases, with 6 bases between. Germline V gives CDR1 MRHNA, CDR2 SNTAGT. CDR3 protein: CASSDSHLSNQPQHF. The CDR3 DNA reads TGTGCCAGCAGTGACTCGCACCTTAGCAATCAGCCCCAGCATTTT.

The rearrangement uses TRBV7-9 and TRBJ2-7, with 7 bases matching TRBD1. J lost 10 bases, V lost 0 bases, and 6 bases had no gene match. Germline CDR1 reads SEHNR; CDR2 reads FQNEAQ (reference sequence). The CDR3 loop spans 13 amino acids. CDR3 nucleotide sequence: TGTGCCAGCAGCTTAGCGACAGGGTGGGGCCAGTACTTC. Translation: CASSLATGWGQYF.

The chain carries TRBV7-9 and TRBJ2-1; D ambiguous. Germline V lookup: CDR1 SEHNR, CDR2 FQNEAQ (reference sequence). CDR3 length: 13 amino acids. The ends were cut back, 5 bases at V and 7 bases at J, with 12 bases in the middle. CDR3 sequence: CASSVGLRNEQFF. Here the CDR3 DNA reads TGTGCCAGCAGCGTGGGTCTCAGGAATGAGCAGTTCTTC.

The V and J genes are TRBV28 and TRBJ2-5; D is possibly TRBD1 or TRBD2 (7 bases each). The CDR3 sequence is 14 residues long. Germline assignment: CDR1 MDHEN and CDR2 SYDVKM. V was shortened by 6 bases and J by 7 bases, with 18 bases between the two germline ends. DNA of the CDR3: TGTGCCAGCAGCCCAGGGGGGGGAGGTGGGACCCAGTACTTC. Translated, it gives CASSPGGGGGTQYF.

In its sample, this clone was seen once. V usage is TRBV27 and J usage is TRBJ2-6; TRBD1 might be the D (6 bases). The CDR3 has 14 amino acids. CDR1 is MNHEY and CDR2 is SMNVEV in the germline V gene (reference sequence). V was pared by 6 bases and J by 2 bases, with 8 bases between. CDR3 in DNA: TGTGCCAGCAGGGGGGCCACTGGGGCCAACGTCCTGACTTTC. Translated, it gives CASRGATGANVLTF.

The J gene is TRBJ2-2, the V gene TRBV9; 8 bases are a match to TRBD2. The CDR3 covers 15 residues. The V gene's germline CDR1 is SGDLS and CDR2 YYNGEE. V was clipped by 3 bases and J by 8 bases; unmatched bases: 9. CDR3 sequence: CASSGTSLGSGELFF. The CDR3 region has the DNA TGTGCCAGCAGCGGGACTAGCCTCGGGTCGGGGGAGCTGTTTTTT.

The chain is built from TRBV11-3 and TRBJ2-1; D is perhaps TRBD2 (6 bases). This CDR3 is 19 amino acids long. Germline values: CDR1 SGHNT, CDR2 YENEEA. Trimming stripped 5 bases from V and 0 bases from J, with 23 bases between. The CDR3 loop reads CASSQIGTSHPSSYNEQFF. CDR3 coding DNA: TGTGCCAGCAGCCAAATCGGAACTAGCCATCCGAGCTCCTACAATGAGCAGTTCTTC.

The J gene is TRBJ2-3, the V gene TRBV4-3; perhaps D is TRBD1 or TRBD2 (5 bases each). Trimming cost V 3 bases and J 6 bases, with 10 bases left between them. The CDR3 has 13 amino acids. Germline-derived CDR1 and CDR2 are LGHNA and YSLEER. The CDR3, as DNA: TGCGCCAGCAGCCAGGGGGTGGGGGATACGCAGTATTTT. Translating gives CASSQGVGDTQYF.

V and J are TRBV5-4 and TRBJ2-3; 8 nucleotides match TRBD1. The CDR3 extends over 17 amino acids. The germline CDR1 and CDR2 sequences are SGHNT and YYREEE (reference sequence). The trim removed 1 base at V and 6 bases at J, leaving 13 bases unmatched. CDR3 loop: CASSLSDREPPMDTQYF. CDR3 DNA sequence: TGTGCCAGCAGCTTGTCGGACAGGGAGCCTCCTATGGATACGCAGTATTTT.

Only one count was recorded for this clone. V is TRBV5-1 and J is TRBJ1-4; 9 bases align to TRBD1. Germline CDR1 and CDR2: SGHRS and YFSETQ. This CDR3 is built from 16 residues. The trim removed 2 bases at V and 11 bases at J, leaving 13 bases unmatched. CDR3 in amino acids: CASSFGTGTGSRKLFF. The CDR3 nucleotides are TGCGCCAGCAGCTTCGGAACCGGGACAGGGTCGCGGAAACTGTTTTTT. Using reference TRBV5-1 and TRBJ1-4 for the parts outside the CDR3, the full variable domain is KAGVTQTPRYLIKTRGQQVTLSCSPISGHRSVSWYQQTPGQGLQFLFEYFSETQRNKGNFPGRFSGRQFSNSRSEMNVSTLELGDSALYLCASSFGTGTGSRKLFFGSGTQLSVL.

This chain connects TRBV2 to TRBJ2-1; 10 positions agree with TRBD2. The CDR3 covers 13 residues. Germline V gives CDR1 SNHLY, CDR2 FYNNEI. Losses at the gene ends were 1 base for V and 15 bases for J; bases not matched to a gene: 6. In DNA form, the CDR3 reads TGTGCCAGCAGTGAAGTGGGACTAGCGACGTGGTTCTTC. It specifies CASSEVGLATWFF. Filled out from reference TRBV2 and TRBJ2-1, the complete variable domain reads EPEVTQTPSHQVTQMGQEVILRCVPISNHLYFYWYRQILGQKVEFLVSFYNNEISEKSEIFDDQFSVERPDGSNFTLKIRSTKLEDSAMYFCASSEVGLATWFFGPGTRLTVL.

The chain employs TRBV11-3 and TRBJ2-3; 7 positions match TRBD1. V was clipped by 5 bases and J by 0 bases; unmatched bases: 5. The CDR3 loop spans 15 amino acids. Germline V gene lookup returns CDR1 SGHNT and CDR2 YENEEA. The DNA for the CDR3 is TGTGCCAGCAGCCTCGGACAGGTTAGCACAGATACGCAGTATTTT. Its protein product is CASSLGQVSTDTQYF.

This chain connects TRBV4-3 to TRBJ1-1; D not certain. Trimming took off 1 base at V and 1 base at J, with 7 bases between the two ends. Per germline, CDR1 LGHNA and CDR2 YSLEER. There are 14 residues in the CDR3. CDR3 region: CASSQVWQNTEAFF. The DNA for the CDR3 is TGCGCCAGCAGCCAAGTGTGGCAGAACACTGAAGCTTTCTTT.

The chain combines TRBV29-1 with TRBJ2-4; a weak D match, TRBD2 (7 bases). Germline V CDR1 and CDR2: SQVTM, ANQGSEA. The V end lost 5 bases, the J end lost 1 base, and 12 bases lay between the germline ends. The CDR3 runs 14 residues. For the CDR3, the DNA is TGCAGCGTTAGGGGGGAGGGGGCCAAAAACATTCAGTACTTC. Encoded protein: CSVRGEGAKNIQYF. Together with reference TRBV29-1 and TRBJ2-4, the CDR3 gives the full variable domain: SAVISQKPSRDICQRGTSLTIQCQVDSQVTMMFWYRQQPGQSLTLIATANQGSEATYESGFVIDKFPISRPNLTFSTLTVSNMSPEDSSIYLCSVRGEGAKNIQYFGAGTRLSVL.

This clone appeared a single time. The chain links TRBV2 to TRBJ1-3; no clear D gene. Germline V lookup: CDR1 SNHLY, CDR2 FYNNEI. V lost 7 bases to trimming and J lost 4 bases, with 14 bases between them. CDR3 length equals 14 residues. The CDR3 DNA reads as TGTGCCAGCACACAACAAGGGCCCGGAAACACCATATATTTT. This codes for CASTQQGPGNTIYF. The full variable domain, rest sourced from reference TRBV2 and TRBJ1-3, is EPEVTQTPSHQVTQMGQEVILRCVPISNHLYFYWYRQILGQKVEFLVSFYNNEISEKSEIFDDQFSVERPDGSNFTLKIRSTKLEDSAMYFCASTQQGPGNTIYFGEGSWLTVV.

The chain joins TRBV29-1 to TRBJ2-6; no firm D call. The CDR3 sequence is 12 residues long. The germline V gene encodes CDR1 SQVTM and CDR2 ANQGSEA. Trimming removed 7 bases at V and 2 bases at J, with 6 bases between. CDR3 DNA sequence: TGCAGCGCTTCGGCTGGGGCCAACGTCCTGACTTTC. Translated: CSASAGANVLTF.

This chain's CDR3 is CASSVAWGLGYNEQFF. The DNA for the CDR3 is TGTGCCAGCAGCGTAGCGTGGGGGCTCGGGTACAATGAGCAGTTCTTC. The chain is built from TRBV9 and TRBJ2-1; possibly TRBD1 for D (6 bases). CDR1 and CDR2 (germline): SGDLS, YYNGEE. The CDR3 is 16 amino acids. V lost 0 bases to trimming and J lost 4 bases, with 14 bases between them. The full variable domain, completed using reference TRBV9 and TRBJ2-1, is DSGVTQTPKHLITATGQRVTLRCSPRSGDLSVYWYQQSLDQGLQFLIQYYNGEERAKGNILERFSAQQFPDLHSELNLSSLELGDSALYFCASSVAWGLGYNEQFFGPGTRLTVL.

This chain joins TRBV5-6 and TRBJ2-2, with 8 bases fitting TRBD1. The germline CDR1 and CDR2 sequences are SGHDT and YYEEEE. The length of the CDR3 is 15 residues. J lost 7 bases, V lost 4 bases, and 9 bases had no gene match. The CDR3 nucleotides are TGTGCCAGCAGCCTTGGGACAGGCCTAGGCGGGGAGCTGTTTTTT. Translating it yields CASSLGTGLGGELFF.

This chain links TRBV28 with TRBJ1-5; TRBD1 aligns across 9 bases. Trimming removed 1 base from V and 6 bases from J; junction bases left unmatched: 4. CDR1 is MDHEN and CDR2 is SYDVKM in the germline V gene. The CDR3 extends over 15 amino acids. CDR3 amino acids: CASSLSGQGSQPQHF. DNA for the CDR3: TGTGCCAGCAGTTTATCGGGACAGGGAAGTCAGCCCCAGCATTTT.

The chain joins TRBV5-1 to TRBJ2-4, with D uncertain. CDR1 and CDR2 from the germline V gene are SGHRS and YFSETQ. CDR3 length equals 15 residues. Deletions cut 4 bases from V and 0 bases from J, with 11 bases between. CDR3 loop: CASSLTSLAKNIQYF. Here the CDR3 DNA reads TGCGCCAGCAGCCTGACAAGTCTAGCCAAAAACATTCAGTACTTC.

The CDR3 spells CASSLEDRSNQPQHF. The CDR3, as DNA: TGTGCCAGCAGCTTAGAGGACAGGAGCAATCAGCCCCAGCATTTT. The chain recombines TRBV7-9 with TRBJ1-5, with 7 bases that match TRBD1. CDR3 length equals 15 residues. CDR1 is SEHNR and CDR2 is FQNEAQ in the germline V gene (reference sequence). V trimming: 1 base; J trimming: 1 base; junction bases outside the gene matches: 1.

The chain joins TRBV9 to TRBJ1-2; 12 bases are shared with TRBD1. Per germline, CDR1 SGDLS and CDR2 YYNGEE. J was trimmed by 5 bases and V by 4 bases; bases with no gene match: 9. CDR3 size: 16 residues. The CDR3 is CASSIPRDRGRYGYTF. CDR3 coding DNA: TGTGCCAGCAGCATCCCCCGGGACAGGGGGCGATATGGCTACACCTTC.

The genes are TRBV6-5 and TRBJ2-2, with 10 bases fitting TRBD2. V shed 6 bases, J shed 5 bases, and the junction held 6 bases outside the gene matches. The CDR3 loop spans 15 amino acids. Germline V gene data show CDR1 as MNHEY and CDR2 as SVGAGI. The chain's CDR3 is CASSQSSGRTGELFF. The CDR3 coding sequence is TGTGCCAGCAGCCAATCTAGCGGGAGAACCGGGGAGCTGTTTTTT.

The CDR3 DNA follows: TGTGCCAGTAGTATTTTGCCTTCCTCCGGGACAGGCAATCAGCCCCAGCATTTT. Its protein is CASSILPSSGTGNQPQHF. The chain carries TRBV19 and TRBJ1-5, with TRBD1 matching 7 bases. Germline loops: CDR1 LNHDA, CDR2 SQIVND (reference sequence). There are 18 residues in the CDR3. Trimming removed 3 bases from V and 2 bases from J; junction bases left unmatched: 13.

V and J are TRBV5-1 and TRBJ1-4, with a weak D call TRBD1 (5 bases). The length of the CDR3 is 15 residues. The germline CDR1 and CDR2 sequences are SGHRS and YFSETQ. Trimming left V 0 bases short and J 6 bases short, with 12 bases between. CDR3 coding DNA: TGCGCCAGCAGCTTGGAGTCCAGGGCGGATGAAAAACTGTTTTTT. It codes for CASSLESRADEKLFF.

Concerning this clone itself: This specimen includes other DNA sequences encoding the same CDR3. This chain links TRBV5-1 with TRBJ1-4; 7 positions agree with TRBD1. Trimming at V came to 0 bases and at J to 7 bases, leaving 6 bases not matched to a gene. Germline V gene data show CDR1 as SGHRS and CDR2 as YFSETQ. CDR3 length: 15 residues. The CDR3 coding sequence is TGCGCCAGCAGCTTGGGACAGGGAGTGGGTGAAAAACTGTTTTTT. Protein sequence: CASSLGQGVGEKLFF.